What follows are 21 T cell receptor beta chains derived from one specimen sequenced in a study of blood T cell repertoires in COVID-19. The repertoire was sequenced with immunoSEQ multiplex PCR; TCRdb's copy has only in-frame clones and lacks some. Found here are about 190,000 clones, roughly 77% of them singletons; the top ten hold around a sixth. Sample: PBMCs or T cells enriched from blood (not recorded which). These receptors all come from a woman in her forties or fifties with acute COVID-19.

The genes are TRBV11-2 and TRBJ2-2; TRBD1 aligns across 9 bases. V shed 4 bases, J shed 3 bases, and the junction held 3 bases outside the gene matches. The CDR3 loop spans 15 amino acids. Germline values: CDR1 SGHAT, CDR2 FQNNGV. CDR3 in DNA: TGTGCCAGCAGCTACCGGGACAGGGACACCGGGGAGCTGTTTTTT. As protein: CASSYRDRDTGELFF.

The rearrangement uses TRBV11-1 and TRBJ2-1; D call uncertain. This CDR3 region has 13 residues. Germline loops: CDR1 SGHAT, CDR2 FQDESV (reference sequence). The V gene lost 1 base and the J gene lost 4 bases, with 5 bases spanning the gap. The CDR3 spells CASSLDKYNEQFF. DNA of the CDR3: TGTGCCAGCAGCTTAGACAAATACAATGAGCAGTTCTTC.

This clone was found a few times. V gene TRBV4-2 combines with J gene TRBJ2-2; the D gene is possibly TRBD2 (6 bases). Per germline, CDR1 LGHNA and CDR2 YNFKEQ. V shed 1 base and J shed 7 bases, with 10 bases lying between them. This CDR3 spans 14 amino acids. CDR3 sequence: CASSQAASDGELFF. CDR3 nucleotide sequence: TGTGCCAGCAGCCAAGCAGCTAGCGACGGGGAGCTGTTTTTT.

The V call is TRBV11-2, the J call TRBJ2-5; 14 bases fit TRBD2. The V gene end was trimmed by 5 bases and the J gene end by 3 bases; junction bases not matched to a gene: 5. The CDR3 has 16 residues. From germline, CDR1 is SGHAT and CDR2 FQNNGV. The CDR3 nucleotides are TGTGCCAGCAGCCCCCGACTAGCGGGGGGGGAAGAGACCCAGTACTTC. Translated: CASSPRLAGGEETQYF.

The chain carries TRBV5-1 and TRBJ2-2; D call uncertain. CDR1 and CDR2 from the germline V gene are SGHRS and YFSETQ. Trimming shortened V by 0 bases and J by 6 bases, and 15 bases separated the two germline ends. The CDR3 consists of 16 residues. The CDR3 protein is CASSLGSMRKAGELFF. The DNA for the CDR3 is TGCGCCAGCAGCTTGGGGTCGATGAGGAAAGCCGGGGAGCTGTTTTTT.

The chain is built from TRBV3-1 (or the pseudogene TRBV3-2) and TRBJ1-1, with D maybe TRBD1 (5 bases). CDR1 and CDR2 from the germline V gene are LGHDT and YNNKEL (reference sequence). Trimming removed 1 base from V and 3 bases from J, with 9 bases in between. The CDR3 length is 14 residues. CDR3 region: CASSQGGDYTEAFF. As DNA, the CDR3 is TGTGCCAGCAGCCAAGGGGGGGACTACACTGAAGCTTTCTTT.

For the CDR3, the DNA is TGTGCCAGCAGCTCATACAGGGGTGACCAGCCCCAGCATTTT. Translating it yields CASSSYRGDQPQHF. The chain recombines TRBV7-8 with TRBJ1-5, with TRBD1 identical over 7 bases. After removal of 4 bases from V and 7 bases from J, the junction contained 7 bases not matched to a gene. The germline V gene has CDR1 SGHVS and CDR2 FQNEAQ. The CDR3 totals 14 residues.

This clone has just one count. This chain links TRBV13 with TRBJ1-2; 7 positions agree with TRBD1. This CDR3 spans 16 amino acids. J was trimmed by 5 bases and V by 3 bases; bases with no gene match: 12. The V gene's germline CDR1 is PRHDT and CDR2 FYEKMQ (reference sequence). CDR3 sequence: CASSFAQGGLRYGYTF. The CDR3 DNA sequence: TGTGCCAGCAGCTTTGCCCAGGGGGGCTTACGGTATGGCTACACCTTC.

This chain links TRBV28 with TRBJ2-7, with a tentative D call TRBD1 (7 bases). The CDR3 sequence is 12 residues long. The germline V gene has CDR1 MDHEN and CDR2 SYDVKM. V was cut by 6 bases and J by 9 bases, with 15 bases left in between. The CDR3 DNA sequence: TGTGCCAGCAGCCCCAGGGGGGCCGGGCAGTACGTC. This sequence encodes CASSPRGAGQYV.

The CDR3 loop reads CSASFQKGYTF. The DNA of the CDR3 is TGCAGTGCTAGTTTCCAGAAGGGCTACACCTTC. This rearrangement joins TRBV20-1 to TRBJ1-2, with D hard to call. Germline loops: CDR1 DFQATT, CDR2 SNEGSKA (reference sequence). The CDR3 sequence is 11 residues long. V shed 3 bases and J shed 8 bases, with 10 bases lying between them.

J is TRBJ1-2 and V is TRBV28; D gene ambiguous. Germline V lookup: CDR1 MDHEN, CDR2 SYDVKM. Trimming took off 6 bases at V and 5 bases at J, with 13 bases between the two ends. The CDR3 is 13 residues long. CDR3 region: CASRTGDFYGYTF. The CDR3 DNA follows: TGTGCCAGCAGAACGGGAGACTTTTATGGCTACACCTTC.

This clone was recorded a few times. The V gene is TRBV6-2 or TRBV6-3, the J gene TRBJ2-1; a possible D gene is TRBD1 (5 bases). The CDR3 extends over 19 amino acids. CDR1 is MNHEY, CDR2 SVGEGT, per germline. The germline V and J ends were trimmed by 2 bases and 8 bases, with 28 bases remaining between them. The CDR3 region has the DNA TGTGCCAGCAGTTACCCCCAAGGGGATTGGACCCGCCCCCCCGATGAGCAGTTCTTC. Protein sequence: CASSYPQGDWTRPPDEQFF.

This sequence joins TRBV9 and TRBJ2-2; 8 bases align to TRBD1. The CDR3 sequence is 15 residues long. Germline V gives CDR1 SGDLS, CDR2 YYNGEE. V gave up 2 bases and J gave up 2 bases; unmatched junction bases: 2. The CDR3 region has the DNA TGTGCCAGCAGCGTCAGGGGGCGCAACACCGGGGAGCTGTTTTTT. The encoded protein is CASSVRGRNTGELFF.

This clone was observed a single time. V is TRBV2 and J is TRBJ1-3; D unclear. The CDR3 covers 14 residues. CDR1 and CDR2 from the germline V gene are SNHLY and FYNNEI. Trimming left V 1 base short and J 4 bases short, with 8 bases between. CDR3: CASSEGRSGNTIYF. In DNA form, the CDR3 reads TGTGCCAGCAGTGAAGGTCGGTCCGGAAACACCATATATTTT.

This chain links TRBV6-5 with TRBJ1-6; D unclear. This CDR3 spans 16 amino acids. Germline V gene lookup returns CDR1 MNHEY and CDR2 SVGAGI. V was trimmed by 0 bases and J by 0 bases, leaving 6 bases between them. This chain's CDR3 is CASSYSRSSYNSPLHF. DNA of the CDR3: TGTGCCAGCAGTTACTCTCGGAGCTCCTATAATTCACCCCTCCACTTT.

V gene TRBV7-2 combines with J gene TRBJ1-1; a possible D gene is TRBD1 (6 bases). The CDR3 spans 16 residues. Germline CDR1 and CDR2: SGHTA and FQGNSA. The V end lost 4 bases, the J end lost 1 base, and 16 bases lay between the germline ends. The chain's CDR3 is CASSSTRGGANTEAFF. The CDR3 region has the DNA TGTGCCAGCAGCTCCACGAGGGGGGGCGCGAACACTGAAGCTTTCTTT.

This clone showed up just once. The rearrangement uses TRBV4-1 and TRBJ2-6; 9 bases match TRBD1. CDR1 and CDR2 (germline): MGHRA, YSYEKL. J lost 2 bases, V lost 1 base, and 3 bases had no gene match. The CDR3 covers 17 residues. CDR3 coding DNA: TGCGCCAGCAGCCAAGGGAGGGACAGGGCTGGGGCCAACGTCCTGACTTTC. Residues: CASSQGRDRAGANVLTF.

The genes are TRBV11-2 and TRBJ1-2; the match to TRBD1 covers 7 bases. The CDR3 extends over 14 amino acids. Germline CDR1 SGHAT, CDR2 FQNNGV. The trim removed 5 bases at V and 6 bases at J, leaving 9 bases unmatched. The CDR3 is CASSADQGVNGYTF. CDR3 sequence (DNA): TGTGCCAGCAGCGCCGATCAGGGGGTGAATGGCTACACCTTC.

This sequence joins TRBV27 and TRBJ2-3; D is possibly TRBD2 (5 bases). The V gene's germline CDR1 is MNHEY and CDR2 SMNVEV (reference sequence). The CDR3 loop spans 15 amino acids. Trimming took off 3 bases at V and 1 base at J, with 11 bases between the two ends. The DNA of the CDR3 is TGTGCCAGCAGTTTGCGGGTTGCTCGCACAGATACGCAGTATTTT. Translated: CASSLRVARTDTQYF.

This chain uses TRBV5-1 with TRBJ1-5, with TRBD1 matching 7 bases. The CDR3 loop spans 15 amino acids. V lost 0 bases and J lost 4; bases outside the gene matches: 4. Per the germline V gene, CDR1 is SGHRS and CDR2 is YFSETQ. CDR3 sequence (DNA): TGCGCCAGCAGCTTGGCGGGACAGATAAATCAGCCCCAGCATTTT. Its translation is CASSLAGQINQPQHF. Full variable domain (missing parts from reference TRBV5-1 and TRBJ1-5): KAGVTQTPRYLIKTRGQQVTLSCSPISGHRSVSWYQQTPGQGLQFLFEYFSETQRNKGNFPGRFSGRQFSNSRSEMNVSTLELGDSALYLCASSLAGQINQPQHFGDGTRLSIL.

J is TRBJ2-2 and V is TRBV5-1, with 9 positions matching TRBD1. The germline V gene has CDR1 SGHRS and CDR2 YFSETQ. With 1 base clipped from V and 0 bases from J, the junction kept 4 bases outside the gene matches. The CDR3 is 17 amino acids. The CDR3 reads CASSLNRGLSNTGELFF. The CDR3 region has the DNA TGCGCCAGCAGCTTGAACAGGGGGCTATCGAACACCGGGGAGCTGTTTTTT.